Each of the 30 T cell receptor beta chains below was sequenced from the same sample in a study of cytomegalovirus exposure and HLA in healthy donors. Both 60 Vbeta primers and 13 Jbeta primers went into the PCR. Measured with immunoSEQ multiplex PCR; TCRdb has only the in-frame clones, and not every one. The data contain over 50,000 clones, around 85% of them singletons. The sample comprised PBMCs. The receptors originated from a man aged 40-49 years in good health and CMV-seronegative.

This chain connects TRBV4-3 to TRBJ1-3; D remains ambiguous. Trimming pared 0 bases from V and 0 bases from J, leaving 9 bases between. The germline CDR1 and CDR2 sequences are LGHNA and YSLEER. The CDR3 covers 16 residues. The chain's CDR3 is CASSQDTRDSGNTIYF. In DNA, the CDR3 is TGCGCCAGCAGCCAAGATACGAGGGACTCTGGAAACACCATATATTTT.

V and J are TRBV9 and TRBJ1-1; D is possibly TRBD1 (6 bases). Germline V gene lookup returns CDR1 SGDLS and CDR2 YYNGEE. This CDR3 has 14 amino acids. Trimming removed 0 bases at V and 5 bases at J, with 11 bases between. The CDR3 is CASSVDRVLTEAFF. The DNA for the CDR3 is TGTGCCAGCAGCGTAGACAGGGTATTAACTGAAGCTTTCTTT.

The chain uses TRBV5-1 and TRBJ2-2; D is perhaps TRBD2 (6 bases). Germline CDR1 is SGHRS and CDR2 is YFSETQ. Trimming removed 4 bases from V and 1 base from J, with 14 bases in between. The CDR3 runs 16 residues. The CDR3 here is CASSHLAELNTGELFF. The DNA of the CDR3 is TGCGCCAGCAGCCATTTAGCGGAACTGAACACCGGGGAGCTGTTTTTT.

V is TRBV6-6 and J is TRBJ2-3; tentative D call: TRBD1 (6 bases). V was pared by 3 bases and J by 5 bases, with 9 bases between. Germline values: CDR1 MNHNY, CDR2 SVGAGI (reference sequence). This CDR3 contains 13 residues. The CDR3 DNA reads TGTGCCAGCAGTTATGACAGGCAAGATACGCAGTATTTT. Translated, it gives CASSYDRQDTQYF.

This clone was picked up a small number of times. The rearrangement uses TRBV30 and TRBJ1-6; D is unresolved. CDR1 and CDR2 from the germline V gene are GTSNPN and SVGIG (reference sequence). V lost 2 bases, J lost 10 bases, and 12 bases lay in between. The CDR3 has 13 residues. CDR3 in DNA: TGTGCCTGGAGTTCACCTCAGTGGTCACCCCTCCACTTT. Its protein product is CAWSSPQWSPLHF.

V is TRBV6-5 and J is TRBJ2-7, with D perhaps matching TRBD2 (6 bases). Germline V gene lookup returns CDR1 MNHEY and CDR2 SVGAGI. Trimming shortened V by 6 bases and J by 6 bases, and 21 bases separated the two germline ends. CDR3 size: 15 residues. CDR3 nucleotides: TGTGCCAGCAGGGACCTCGCGGGGCTCCCCGTCGAGCAGTACTTC. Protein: CASRDLAGLPVEQYF.

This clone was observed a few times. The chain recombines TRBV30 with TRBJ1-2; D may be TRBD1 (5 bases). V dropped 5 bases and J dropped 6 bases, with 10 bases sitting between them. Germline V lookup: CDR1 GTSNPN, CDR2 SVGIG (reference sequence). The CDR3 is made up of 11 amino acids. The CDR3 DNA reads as TGTGCCTGGGGGCGACAGCATGGCTACACCTTC. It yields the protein CAWGRQHGYTF.

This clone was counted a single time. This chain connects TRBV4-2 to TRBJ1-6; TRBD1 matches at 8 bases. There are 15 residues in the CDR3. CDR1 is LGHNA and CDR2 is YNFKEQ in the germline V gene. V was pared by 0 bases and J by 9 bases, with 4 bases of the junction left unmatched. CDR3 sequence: CASSQDPGGGSPLHF. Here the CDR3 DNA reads TGTGCCAGCAGCCAAGATCCAGGGGGCGGTTCACCCCTCCACTTT.

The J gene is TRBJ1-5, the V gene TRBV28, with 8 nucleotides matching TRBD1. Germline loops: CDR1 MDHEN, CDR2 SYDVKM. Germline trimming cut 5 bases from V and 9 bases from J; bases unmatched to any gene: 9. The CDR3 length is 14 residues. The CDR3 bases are TGTGCCAGCAGTACACAGGGGGGATCCTGGCCCCAGCATTTT. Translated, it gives CASSTQGGSWPQHF. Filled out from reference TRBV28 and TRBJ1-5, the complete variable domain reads DVKVTQSSRYLVKRTGEKVFLECVQDMDHENMFWYRQDPGLGLRLIYFSYDVKMKEKGDIPEGYSVSREKKERFSLILESASTNQTSMYLCASSTQGGSWPQHFGDGTRLSIL.

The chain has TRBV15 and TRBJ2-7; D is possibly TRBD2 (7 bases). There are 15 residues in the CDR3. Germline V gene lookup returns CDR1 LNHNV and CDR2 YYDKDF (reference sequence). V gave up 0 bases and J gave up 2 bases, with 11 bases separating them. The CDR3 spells CATSRDLRGPYEQYV. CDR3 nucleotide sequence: TGTGCCACCAGCAGAGATTTGCGGGGGCCCTACGAGCAGTACGTC.

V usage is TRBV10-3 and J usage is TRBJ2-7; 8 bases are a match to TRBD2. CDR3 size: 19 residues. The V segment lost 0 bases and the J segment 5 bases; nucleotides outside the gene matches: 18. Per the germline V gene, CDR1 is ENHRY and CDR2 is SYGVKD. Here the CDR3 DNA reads TGTGCCATCAGTGAGTCTGGAGTTTTGTTTGCGGGGGGTCAACACGAGCAGTACTTC. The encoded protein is CAISESGVLFAGGQHEQYF.

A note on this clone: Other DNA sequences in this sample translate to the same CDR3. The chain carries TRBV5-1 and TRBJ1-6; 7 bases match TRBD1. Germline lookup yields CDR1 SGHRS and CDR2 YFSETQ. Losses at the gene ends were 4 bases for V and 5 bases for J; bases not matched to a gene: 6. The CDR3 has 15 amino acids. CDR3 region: CASSPRTGDNSPLHF. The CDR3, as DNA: TGCGCCAGCAGCCCCAGGACAGGAGATAATTCACCCCTCCACTTT.

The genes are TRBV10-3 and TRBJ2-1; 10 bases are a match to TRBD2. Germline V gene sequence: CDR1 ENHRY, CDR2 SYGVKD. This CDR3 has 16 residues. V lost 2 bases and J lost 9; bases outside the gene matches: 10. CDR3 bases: TGTGCCATCAGTGAGGTAGGGCTAGCGGGGGTTGGTGAGCAGTTCTTC. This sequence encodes CAISEVGLAGVGEQFF.

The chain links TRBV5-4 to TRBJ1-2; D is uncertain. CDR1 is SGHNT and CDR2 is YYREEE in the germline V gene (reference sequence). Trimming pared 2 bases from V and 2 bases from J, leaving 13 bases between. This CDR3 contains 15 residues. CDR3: CASSFSSGRNYGYTF. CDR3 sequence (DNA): TGTGCCAGCAGCTTTTCGTCCGGGAGAAACTATGGCTACACCTTC.

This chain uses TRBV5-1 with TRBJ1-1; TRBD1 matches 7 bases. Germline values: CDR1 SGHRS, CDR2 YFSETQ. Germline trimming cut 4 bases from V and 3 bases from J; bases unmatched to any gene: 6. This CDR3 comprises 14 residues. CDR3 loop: CASSLGQEDTEAFF. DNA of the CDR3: TGCGCCAGCAGCCTTGGACAGGAGGACACTGAAGCTTTCTTT.

The CDR3 sequence is CASSQDRYTDTQYF. CDR3 nucleotides: TGTGCCAGCAGTCAAGACAGGTACACAGATACGCAGTATTTT. The V call is TRBV28, the J call TRBJ2-3, with D perhaps TRBD1 (6 bases). Germline lookup yields CDR1 MDHEN and CDR2 SYDVKM. V was clipped by 5 bases and J by 2 bases, with 11 bases between them. The CDR3 sequence is 14 residues long.

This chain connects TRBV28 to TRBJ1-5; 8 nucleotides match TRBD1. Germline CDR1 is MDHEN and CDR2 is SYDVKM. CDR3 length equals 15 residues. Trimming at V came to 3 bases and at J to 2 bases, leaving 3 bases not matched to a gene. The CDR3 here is CASSFRGLGNQPQHF. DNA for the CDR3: TGTGCCAGCAGTTTCAGGGGGCTTGGCAATCAGCCCCAGCATTTT.

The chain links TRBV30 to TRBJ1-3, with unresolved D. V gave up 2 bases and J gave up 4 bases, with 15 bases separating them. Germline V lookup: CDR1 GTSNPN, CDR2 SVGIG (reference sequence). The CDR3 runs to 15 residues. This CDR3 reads CAWSPGSYRGNTIYF. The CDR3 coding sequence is TGTGCCTGGAGTCCGGGGAGCTATCGGGGAAACACCATATATTTT.

In nucleotides, the CDR3 is TGTGCCGCCCGCGGGGGATACACAGATACGCAGTATTTT. Its translation is CAARGGYTDTQYF. The rearrangement uses TRBV19 and TRBJ2-3, with 7 bases aligning to TRBD2. This CDR3 contains 13 residues. V trimming: 11 bases; J trimming: 2 bases; junction bases outside the gene matches: 7. CDR1 is LNHDA and CDR2 is SQIVND in the germline V gene (reference sequence).

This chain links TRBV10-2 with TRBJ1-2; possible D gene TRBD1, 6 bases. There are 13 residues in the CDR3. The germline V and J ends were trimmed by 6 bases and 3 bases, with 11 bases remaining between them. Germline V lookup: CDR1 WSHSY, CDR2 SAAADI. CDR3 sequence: CASSPQGHYGYTF. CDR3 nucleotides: TGCGCCAGCAGCCCTCAGGGGCACTATGGCTACACCTTC.

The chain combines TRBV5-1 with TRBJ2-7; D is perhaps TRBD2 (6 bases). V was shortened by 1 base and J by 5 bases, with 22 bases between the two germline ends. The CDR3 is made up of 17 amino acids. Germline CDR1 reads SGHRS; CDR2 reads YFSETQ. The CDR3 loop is CASSLTPLGGAVDEQYF. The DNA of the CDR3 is TGCGCCAGCAGCTTGACCCCCTTGGGAGGAGCGGTTGACGAGCAGTACTTC. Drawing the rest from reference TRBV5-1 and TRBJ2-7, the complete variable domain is KAGVTQTPRYLIKTRGQQVTLSCSPISGHRSVSWYQQTPGQGLQFLFEYFSETQRNKGNFPGRFSGRQFSNSRSEMNVSTLELGDSALYLCASSLTPLGGAVDEQYFGPGTRLTVT.

The CDR3 DNA follows: TGTGCCAGCAGTAGGGGGACAGGCCACTATGGCTACACCTTC. Amino acid sequence: CASSRGTGHYGYTF. The chain joins TRBV6-5 to TRBJ1-2; TRBD1 matches 8 bases. CDR1 is MNHEY, CDR2 SVGAGI, per germline. Trimming removed 5 bases from V and 3 bases from J; junction bases left unmatched: 5. This CDR3 has 14 amino acids.

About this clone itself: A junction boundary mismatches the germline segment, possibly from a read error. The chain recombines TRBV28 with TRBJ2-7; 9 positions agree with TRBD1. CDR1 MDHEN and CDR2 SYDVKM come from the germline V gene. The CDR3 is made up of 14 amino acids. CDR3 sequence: CASNFQAGTGSPHF. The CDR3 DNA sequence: TGTGCCAGCAATTTTCAAGCCGGGACAGGGAGCCCACACTTC.

CDR3 nucleotide sequence: TGTGCCAGCAGCTCTCTACAGGGGCCGGTGGGCTACACCTTC. Its translation is CASSSLQGPVGYTF. The chain has TRBV11-2 and TRBJ1-2, with 7 nucleotides matching TRBD1. Germline trimming cut 4 bases from V and 8 bases from J; bases unmatched to any gene: 10. This CDR3 is built from 14 residues. Germline V gene data show CDR1 as SGHAT and CDR2 as FQNNGV.

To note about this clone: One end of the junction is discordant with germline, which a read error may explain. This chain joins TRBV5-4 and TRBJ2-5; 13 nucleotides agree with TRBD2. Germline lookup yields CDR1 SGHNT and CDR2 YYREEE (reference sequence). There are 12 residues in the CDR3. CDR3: CASSLGLAGVNF. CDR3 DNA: TGTGCCAGCAGCCTCGGACTAGCGGGGGTAAACTTC. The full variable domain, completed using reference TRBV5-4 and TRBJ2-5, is ETGVTQSPTHLIKTRGQQVTLRCSSQSGHNTVSWYQQALGQGPQFIFQYYREEENGRGNFPPRFSGLQFPNYSSELNVNALELDDSALYLCASSLGLAGVNFGPGTRLLVL.

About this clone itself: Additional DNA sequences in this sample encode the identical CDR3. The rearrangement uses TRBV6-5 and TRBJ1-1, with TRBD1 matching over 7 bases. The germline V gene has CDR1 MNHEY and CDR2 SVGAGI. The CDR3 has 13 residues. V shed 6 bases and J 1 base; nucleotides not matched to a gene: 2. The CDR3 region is CASSRTGNTEAFF. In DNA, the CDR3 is TGTGCCAGCAGCAGGACAGGGAACACTGAAGCTTTCTTT.

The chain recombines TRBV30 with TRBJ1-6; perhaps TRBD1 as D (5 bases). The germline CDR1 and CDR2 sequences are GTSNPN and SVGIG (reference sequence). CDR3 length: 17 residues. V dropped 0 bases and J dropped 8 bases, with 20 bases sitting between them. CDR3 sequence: CAWSVPNQGWGDSPLHF. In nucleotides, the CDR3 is TGTGCCTGGAGTGTACCTAACCAGGGTTGGGGTGATTCACCCCTCCACTTT. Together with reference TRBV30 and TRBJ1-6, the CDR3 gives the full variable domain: SQTIHQWPATLVQPVGSPLSLECTVEGTSNPNLYWYRQAAGRGLQLLFYSVGIGQISSEVPQNLSASRPQDRQFILSSKKLLLSDSGFYLCAWSVPNQGWGDSPLHFGNGTRLTVT.

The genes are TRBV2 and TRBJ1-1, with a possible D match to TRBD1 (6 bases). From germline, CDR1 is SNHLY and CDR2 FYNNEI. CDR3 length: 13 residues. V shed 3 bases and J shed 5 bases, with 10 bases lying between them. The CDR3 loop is CASSDGGRTEAFF. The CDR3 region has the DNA TGTGCCAGCAGTGACGGGGGGCGGACTGAAGCTTTCTTT. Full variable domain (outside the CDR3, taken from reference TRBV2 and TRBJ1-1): EPEVTQTPSHQVTQMGQEVILRCVPISNHLYFYWYRQILGQKVEFLVSFYNNEISEKSEIFDDQFSVERPDGSNFTLKIRSTKLEDSAMYFCASSDGGRTEAFFGQGTRLTVV.

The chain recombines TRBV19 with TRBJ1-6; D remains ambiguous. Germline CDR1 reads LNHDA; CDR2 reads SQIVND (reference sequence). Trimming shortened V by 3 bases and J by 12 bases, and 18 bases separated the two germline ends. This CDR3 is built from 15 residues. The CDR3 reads CASSISPYKGEPLHF. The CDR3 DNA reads TGTGCCAGTAGTATCTCGCCATACAAGGGAGAACCCCTCCACTTT.

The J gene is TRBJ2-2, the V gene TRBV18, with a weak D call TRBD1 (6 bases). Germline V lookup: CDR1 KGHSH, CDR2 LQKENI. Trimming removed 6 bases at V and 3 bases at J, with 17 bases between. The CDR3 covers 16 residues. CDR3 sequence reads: CASSIRGASDTGELFF. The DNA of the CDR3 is TGTGCCAGCTCGATCAGGGGCGCTTCGGACACCGGGGAGCTGTTTTTT.